The clone carrying this TCR beta chain came up many times. These data originate in a study of regulatory T cells in long-lasting Graves disease. The V end lost 6 bases, the J end lost 6 bases, and 14 bases lay between the germline ends. The CDR3 runs to 13 residues. Germline V gene data show CDR1 as MDHEN and CDR2 as SYDVKM. Time point noted: newly diagnosed GD, antithyroid drugs for less than 3 months. TCR sequences were obtained from RNA taken from PBMCs. To make TCR beta libraries, researchers used iRepertoire HTBI primers and Arm-PCR of CDR3 regions. TCRdb processed the multiplex PCR reads anew with MiXCR; each CDR3 protein has one entry. The data show 360,000 or so distinct CDR3 sequences, 15% to 20% seen once. This same sample was also taken into another study, of T cells in Graves' hyperthyroidism and ophthalmopathy. As that study records: The study based diagnoses on clinical symptoms, serum thyroxine and TRAb, thyroid ultrasound and orbital computed tomography. Clonotypes that were expanded in thyroid above 0.001 mostly appeared in blood too.

V is TRBV28 and J is TRBJ1-2; D unclear. This material consisted of peripheral blood mononuclear cells (PBMCs), taken at new diagnosis, from a patient treated with antithyroid drugs. This receptor was taken from a woman aged 18 to 35 with Graves disease. The CDR3 region is CASSWGGTDGYTF. DNA for the CDR3: TGTGCCAGCAGCTGGGGTGGTACGGATGGCTACACCTTC.